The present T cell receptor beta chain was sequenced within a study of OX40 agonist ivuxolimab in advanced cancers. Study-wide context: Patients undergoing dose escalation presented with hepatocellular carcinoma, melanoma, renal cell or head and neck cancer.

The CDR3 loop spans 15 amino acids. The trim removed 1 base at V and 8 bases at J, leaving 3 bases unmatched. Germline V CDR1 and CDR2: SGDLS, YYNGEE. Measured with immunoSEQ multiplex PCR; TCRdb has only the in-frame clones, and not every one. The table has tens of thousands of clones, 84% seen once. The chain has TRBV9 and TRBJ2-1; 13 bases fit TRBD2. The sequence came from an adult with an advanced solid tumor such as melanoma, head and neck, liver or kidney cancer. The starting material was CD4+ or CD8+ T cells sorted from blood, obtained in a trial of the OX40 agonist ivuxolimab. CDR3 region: CASSVQLAGGYEQFF. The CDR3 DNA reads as TGTGCCAGCAGCGTACAACTAGCGGGGGGGTATGAGCAGTTCTTC.